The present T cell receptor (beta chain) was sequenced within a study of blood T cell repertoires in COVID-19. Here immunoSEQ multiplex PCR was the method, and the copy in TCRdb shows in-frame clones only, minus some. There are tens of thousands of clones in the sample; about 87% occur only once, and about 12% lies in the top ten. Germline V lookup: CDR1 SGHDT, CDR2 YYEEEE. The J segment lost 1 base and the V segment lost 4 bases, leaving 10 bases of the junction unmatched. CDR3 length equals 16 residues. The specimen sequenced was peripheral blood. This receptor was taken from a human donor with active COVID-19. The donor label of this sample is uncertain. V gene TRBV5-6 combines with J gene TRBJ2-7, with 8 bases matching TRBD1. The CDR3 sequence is CASSPGLTGVSYEQYF. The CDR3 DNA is TGTGCCAGCAGCCCCGGTTTGACAGGGGTGTCCTACGAGCAGTACTTC.